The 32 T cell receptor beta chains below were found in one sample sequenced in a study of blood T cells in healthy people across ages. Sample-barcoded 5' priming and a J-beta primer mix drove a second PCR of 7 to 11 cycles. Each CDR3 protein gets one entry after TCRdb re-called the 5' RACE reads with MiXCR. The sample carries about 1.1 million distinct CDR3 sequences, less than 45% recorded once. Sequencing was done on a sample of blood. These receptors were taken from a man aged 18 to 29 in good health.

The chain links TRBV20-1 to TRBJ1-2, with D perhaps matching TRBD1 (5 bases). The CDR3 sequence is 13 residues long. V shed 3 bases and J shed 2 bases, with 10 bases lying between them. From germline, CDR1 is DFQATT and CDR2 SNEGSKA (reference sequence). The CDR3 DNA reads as TGCAGTGCTAGGAGACAGCCGAACTATGGCTACACCTTC. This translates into CSARRQPNYGYTF.

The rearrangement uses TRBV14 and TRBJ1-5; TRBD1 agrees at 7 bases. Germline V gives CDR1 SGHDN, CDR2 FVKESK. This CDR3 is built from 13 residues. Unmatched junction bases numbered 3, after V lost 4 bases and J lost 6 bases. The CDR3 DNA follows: TGTGCCAGCAGCCCCCACAGGGGTCAGCCCCAGCATTTT. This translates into CASSPHRGQPQHF.

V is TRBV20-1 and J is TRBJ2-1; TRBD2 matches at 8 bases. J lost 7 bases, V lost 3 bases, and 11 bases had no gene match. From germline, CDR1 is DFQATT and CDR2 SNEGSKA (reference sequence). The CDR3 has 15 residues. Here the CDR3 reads CSARIAGGLRNEQFF. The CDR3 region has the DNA TGCAGTGCTAGGATCGCGGGGGGCCTAAGAAATGAGCAGTTCTTC.

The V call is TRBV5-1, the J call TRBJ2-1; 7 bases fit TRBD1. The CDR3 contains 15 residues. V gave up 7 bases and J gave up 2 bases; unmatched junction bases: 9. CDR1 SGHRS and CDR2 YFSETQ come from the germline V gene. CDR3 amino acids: CASGESGTAYNEQFF. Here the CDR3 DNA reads TGCGCCAGCGGAGAGTCCGGGACAGCCTACAATGAGCAGTTCTTC.

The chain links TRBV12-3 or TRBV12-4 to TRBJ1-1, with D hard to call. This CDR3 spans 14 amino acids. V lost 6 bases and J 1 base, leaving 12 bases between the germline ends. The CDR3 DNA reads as TGTGCCAGCAGCTCCCTCGTTAAGAACACTGAAGCTTTCTTT. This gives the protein CASSSLVKNTEAFF.

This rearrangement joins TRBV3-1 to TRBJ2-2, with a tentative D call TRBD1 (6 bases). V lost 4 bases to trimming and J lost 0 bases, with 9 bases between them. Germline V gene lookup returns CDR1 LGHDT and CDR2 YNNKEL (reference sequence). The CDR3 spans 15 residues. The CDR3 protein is CASSLQGTNTGELFF. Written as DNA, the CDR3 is TGTGCCAGCAGCCTACAGGGAACGAACACCGGGGAGCTGTTTTTT. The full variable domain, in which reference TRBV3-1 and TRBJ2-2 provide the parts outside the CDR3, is DTAVSQTPKYLVTQMGNDKSIKCEQNLGHDTMYWYKQDSKKFLKIMFSYNNKELIINETVPNRFSPKSPDKAHLNLHINSLELGDSAVYFCASSLQGTNTGELFFGEGSRLTVL.

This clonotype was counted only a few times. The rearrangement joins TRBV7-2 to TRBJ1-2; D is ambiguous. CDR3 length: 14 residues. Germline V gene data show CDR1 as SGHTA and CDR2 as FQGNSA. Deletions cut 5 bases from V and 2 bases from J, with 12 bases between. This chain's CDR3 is CASSPARSNYGYTF. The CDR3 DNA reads TGTGCCAGCAGCCCAGCCCGATCAAACTATGGCTACACCTTC.

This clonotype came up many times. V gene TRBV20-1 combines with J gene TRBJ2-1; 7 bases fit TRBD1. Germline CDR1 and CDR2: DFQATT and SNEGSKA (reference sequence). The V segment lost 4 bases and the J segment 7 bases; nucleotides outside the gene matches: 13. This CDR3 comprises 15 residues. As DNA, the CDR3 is TGCAGTGCTATCTCCGGGACAGTACCTGGGAATGAGCAGTTCTTC. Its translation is CSAISGTVPGNEQFF.

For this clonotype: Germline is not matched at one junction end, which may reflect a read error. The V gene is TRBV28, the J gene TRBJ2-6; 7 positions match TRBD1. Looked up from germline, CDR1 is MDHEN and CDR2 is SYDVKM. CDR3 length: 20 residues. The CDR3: CDSSSPNRTGRKTGANVLTF. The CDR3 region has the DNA TGTGACAGCAGTTCACCAAATCGGACAGGAAGGAAAACTGGGGCCAACGTCCTGACTTTC.

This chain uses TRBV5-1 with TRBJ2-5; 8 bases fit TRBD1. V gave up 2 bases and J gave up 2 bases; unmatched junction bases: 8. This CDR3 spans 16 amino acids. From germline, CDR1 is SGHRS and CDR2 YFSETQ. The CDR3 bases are TGCGCCAGCAGCTTTATACCGGGACAGGAACAAGAGACCCAGTACTTC. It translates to CASSFIPGQEQETQYF.

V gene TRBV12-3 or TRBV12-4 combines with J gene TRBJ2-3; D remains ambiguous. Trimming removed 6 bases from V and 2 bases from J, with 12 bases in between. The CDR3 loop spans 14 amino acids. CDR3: CASSPASSTDTQYF. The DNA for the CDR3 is TGTGCCAGCAGCCCAGCCAGTTCCACAGATACGCAGTATTTT.

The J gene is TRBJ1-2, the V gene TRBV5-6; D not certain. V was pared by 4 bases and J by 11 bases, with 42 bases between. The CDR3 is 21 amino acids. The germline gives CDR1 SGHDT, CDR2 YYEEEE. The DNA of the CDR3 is TGTGCCAGCAGCCCTCATAAACTGATTGTTGGAGGCGACGTTATTCGACTAGGGTACACCTTC. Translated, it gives CASSPHKLIVGGDVIRLGYTF.

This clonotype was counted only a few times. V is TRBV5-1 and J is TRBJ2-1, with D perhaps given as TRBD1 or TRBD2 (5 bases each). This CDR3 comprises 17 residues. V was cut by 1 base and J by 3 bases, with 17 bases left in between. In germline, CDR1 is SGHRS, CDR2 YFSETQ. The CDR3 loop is CASSLRRLGDHYNEQFF. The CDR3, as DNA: TGCGCCAGCAGCTTGAGGCGCCTGGGGGACCACTACAATGAGCAGTTCTTC.

DNA of the CDR3: TGCGCCAGCAGCTTGGCAAGGATAGGGGCGATGAACACTGAAGCTTTCTTT. It codes for CASSLARIGAMNTEAFF. The chain employs TRBV5-1 and TRBJ1-1; D possibly corresponds to TRBD1 (5 bases). CDR1 and CDR2 (germline): SGHRS, YFSETQ. Trimming left V 0 bases short and J 0 bases short, with 15 bases between. There are 17 residues in the CDR3.

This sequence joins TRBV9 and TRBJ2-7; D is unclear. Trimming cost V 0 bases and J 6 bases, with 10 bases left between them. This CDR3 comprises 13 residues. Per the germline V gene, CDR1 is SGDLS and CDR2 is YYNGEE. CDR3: CASSVVSGSEQYF. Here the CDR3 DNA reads TGTGCCAGCAGCGTAGTTTCGGGCAGCGAGCAGTACTTC.

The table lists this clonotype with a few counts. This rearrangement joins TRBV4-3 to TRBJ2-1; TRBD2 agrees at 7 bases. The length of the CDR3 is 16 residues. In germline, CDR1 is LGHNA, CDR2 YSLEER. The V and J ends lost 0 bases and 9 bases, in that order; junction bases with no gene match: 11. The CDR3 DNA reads TGCGCCAGCAGCCAAGATCTGGAGCGGGGATTGGGTGAGCAGTTCTTC. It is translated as CASSQDLERGLGEQFF.

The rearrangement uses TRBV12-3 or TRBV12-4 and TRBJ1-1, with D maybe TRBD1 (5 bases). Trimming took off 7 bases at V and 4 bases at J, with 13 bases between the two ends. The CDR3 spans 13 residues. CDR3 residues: CASTAGSFTEAFF. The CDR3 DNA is TGTGCCAGCACCGCAGGGAGTTTCACTGAAGCTTTCTTT.

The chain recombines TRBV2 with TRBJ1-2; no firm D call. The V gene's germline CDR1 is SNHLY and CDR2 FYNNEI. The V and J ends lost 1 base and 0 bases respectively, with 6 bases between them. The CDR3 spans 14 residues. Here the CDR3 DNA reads TGTGCCAGCAGTGAAGGGGGTGCTAACTATGGCTACACCTTC. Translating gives CASSEGGANYGYTF.

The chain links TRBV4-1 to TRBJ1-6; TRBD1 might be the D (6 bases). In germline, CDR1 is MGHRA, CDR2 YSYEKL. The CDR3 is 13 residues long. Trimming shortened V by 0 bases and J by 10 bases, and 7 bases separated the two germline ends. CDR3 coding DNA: TGCGCCAGCAGCCAAGAGCAGGGGTCACCCCTCCACTTT. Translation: CASSQEQGSPLHF.

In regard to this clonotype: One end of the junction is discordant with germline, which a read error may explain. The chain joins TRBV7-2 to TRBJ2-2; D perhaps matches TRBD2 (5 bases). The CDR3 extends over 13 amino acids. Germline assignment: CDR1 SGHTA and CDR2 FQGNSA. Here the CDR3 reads CARSLANTGELFF. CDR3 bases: TGTGCCAGGAGCTTAGCGAATACCGGGGAGCTGTTTTTT.

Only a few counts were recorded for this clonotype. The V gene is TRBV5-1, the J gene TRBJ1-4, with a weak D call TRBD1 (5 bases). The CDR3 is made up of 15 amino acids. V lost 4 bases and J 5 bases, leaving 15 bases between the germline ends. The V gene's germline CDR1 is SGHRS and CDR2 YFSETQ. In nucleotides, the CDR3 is TGCGCCAGCAGCACGTCCGGGACGGAGAATGAAAAACTGTTTTTT. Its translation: CASSTSGTENEKLFF.

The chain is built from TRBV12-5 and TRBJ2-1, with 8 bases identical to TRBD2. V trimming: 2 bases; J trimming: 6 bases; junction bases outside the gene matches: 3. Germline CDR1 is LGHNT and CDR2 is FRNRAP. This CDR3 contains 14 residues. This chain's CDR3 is CASGLSGGSNEQFF. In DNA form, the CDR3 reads TGTGCTAGTGGTTTGTCGGGGGGGAGCAATGAGCAGTTCTTC.

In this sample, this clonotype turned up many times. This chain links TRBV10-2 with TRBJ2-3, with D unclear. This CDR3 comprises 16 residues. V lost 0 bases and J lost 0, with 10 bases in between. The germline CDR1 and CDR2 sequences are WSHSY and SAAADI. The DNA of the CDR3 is TGCGCCAGCAGTGAGTCCCCCGAAGGCAGCACAGATACGCAGTATTTT. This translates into CASSESPEGSTDTQYF.

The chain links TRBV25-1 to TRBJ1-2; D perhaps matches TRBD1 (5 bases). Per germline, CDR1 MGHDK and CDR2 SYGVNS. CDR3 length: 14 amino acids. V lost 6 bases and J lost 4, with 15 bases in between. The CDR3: CASRGVETVYGYTF. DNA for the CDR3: TGTGCCAGCAGGGGAGTCGAGACAGTCTATGGCTACACCTTC.

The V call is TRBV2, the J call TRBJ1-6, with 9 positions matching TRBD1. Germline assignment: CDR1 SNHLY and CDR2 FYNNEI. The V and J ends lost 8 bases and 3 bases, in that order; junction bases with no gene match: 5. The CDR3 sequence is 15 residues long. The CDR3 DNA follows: TGTGCCAGCGACGAGACAGGGGGCTATAATTCACCCCTCCACTTT. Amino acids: CASDETGGYNSPLHF.

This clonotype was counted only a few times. The chain's CDR3 is CASSQAPHSGYTF. The CDR3 region has the DNA TGTGCCAGCAGCCAAGCGCCCCACTCAGGCTACACCTTC. V usage is TRBV14 and J usage is TRBJ1-2; D gene unclear. This CDR3 region has 13 residues. Trimming took 1 base from V and 8 from J, leaving 11 bases between them. CDR1 SGHDN and CDR2 FVKESK come from the germline V gene.

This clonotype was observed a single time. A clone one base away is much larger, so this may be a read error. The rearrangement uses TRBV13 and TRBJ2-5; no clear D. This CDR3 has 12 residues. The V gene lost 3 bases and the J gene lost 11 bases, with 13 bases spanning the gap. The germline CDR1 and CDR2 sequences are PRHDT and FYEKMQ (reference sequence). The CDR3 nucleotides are TGTGCCAGCAGCTTTGAGGTAGATGAGCAGTACTTC. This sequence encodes CASSFEVDEQYF.

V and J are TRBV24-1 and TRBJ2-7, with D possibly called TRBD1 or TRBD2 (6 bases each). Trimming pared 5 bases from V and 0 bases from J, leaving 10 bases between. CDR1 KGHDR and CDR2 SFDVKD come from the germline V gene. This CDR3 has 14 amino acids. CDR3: CATSGGAFSYEQYF. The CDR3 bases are TGTGCCACCAGTGGGGGGGCTTTCTCCTACGAGCAGTACTTC.

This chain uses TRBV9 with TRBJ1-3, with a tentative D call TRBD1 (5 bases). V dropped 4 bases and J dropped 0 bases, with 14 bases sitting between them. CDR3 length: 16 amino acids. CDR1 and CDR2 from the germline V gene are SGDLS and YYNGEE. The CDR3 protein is CASSPIEGTSGNTIYF. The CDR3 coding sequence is TGTGCCAGCAGCCCAATCGAGGGGACCTCTGGAAACACCATATATTTT.

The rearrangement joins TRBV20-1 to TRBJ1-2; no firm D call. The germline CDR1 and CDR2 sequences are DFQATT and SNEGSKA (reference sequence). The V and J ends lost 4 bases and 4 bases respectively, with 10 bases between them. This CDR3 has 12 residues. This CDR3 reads CSATTAGYGYTF. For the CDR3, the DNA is TGCAGTGCTACGACGGCGGGCTATGGCTACACCTTC.

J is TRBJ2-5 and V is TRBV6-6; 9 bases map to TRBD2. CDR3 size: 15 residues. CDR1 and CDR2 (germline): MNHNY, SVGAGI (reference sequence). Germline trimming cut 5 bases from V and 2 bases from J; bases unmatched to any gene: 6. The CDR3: CASSDPTSGQETQYF. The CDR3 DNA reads TGTGCCAGCAGTGACCCGACTAGCGGACAAGAGACCCAGTACTTC.

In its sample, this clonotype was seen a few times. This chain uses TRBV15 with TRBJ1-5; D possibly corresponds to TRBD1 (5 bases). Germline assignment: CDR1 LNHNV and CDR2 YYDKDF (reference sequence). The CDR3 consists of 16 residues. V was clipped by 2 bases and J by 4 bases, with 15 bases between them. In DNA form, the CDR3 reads TGTGCCACCAGCAGAAATGCAGGGTGCGGAAATCAGCCCCAGCATTTT. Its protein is CATSRNAGCGNQPQHF.